The 26 T cell receptor beta chains below all came from one sample that was sequenced in a study of blood T cell repertoires in COVID-19. Using immunoSEQ multiplex PCR, the repertoire was profiled, and TCRdb retains in-frame clones only, with some absent. The table lists over 250,000 clones, 70% to 90% of them singletons. The source material was peripheral blood. The receptors come from a woman aged 70-85 years with acute or convalescent COVID-19.

The chain has TRBV5-8 and TRBJ2-3; D remains unclear. Germline V lookup: CDR1 SGHTS, CDR2 YDEGEE. Trimming stripped 4 bases from V and 0 bases from J, with 12 bases between. The CDR3 extends over 15 amino acids. The CDR3 protein is CASSQTVWSTDTQYF. The CDR3 DNA reads TGTGCCAGCAGCCAAACGGTCTGGAGCACAGATACGCAGTATTTT.

The chain has TRBV12-5 and TRBJ2-7, with D perhaps matching TRBD2 (5 bases). The CDR3 is 13 amino acids. The V end lost 6 bases, the J end lost 0 bases, and 9 bases lay between the germline ends. Per the germline V gene, CDR1 is LGHNT and CDR2 is FRNRAP. This CDR3 is CASGPSSSYEQYF. The CDR3 nucleotides read TGTGCTAGTGGCCCTAGCAGCTCCTACGAGCAGTACTTC.

The chain combines TRBV3-1 (or the pseudogene TRBV3-2) with TRBJ2-2; a weak D match, TRBD2 (6 bases). Deletions cut 4 bases from V and 1 base from J, with 7 bases between. The CDR3 extends over 14 amino acids. Germline-derived CDR1 and CDR2 are LGHDT and YNNKEL (reference sequence). The CDR3 loop is CASSRGGNTGELFF. Written as DNA, the CDR3 is TGTGCCAGCAGCCGGGGAGGGAACACCGGGGAGCTGTTTTTT.

The chain couples TRBV11-3 to TRBJ2-1; 10 nucleotides align to TRBD1. Losses at the gene ends were 5 bases for V and 8 bases for J; bases not matched to a gene: 9. From germline, CDR1 is SGHNT and CDR2 YENEEA. The CDR3 has 15 residues. CDR3 amino acids: CASSKTGTGEHEQFF. The CDR3 nucleotides are TGTGCCAGCAGCAAGACCGGGACAGGGGAACATGAGCAGTTCTTC.

This clone was observed once. This chain joins TRBV11-2 and TRBJ2-3, with 7 bases matching TRBD2. V lost 4 bases and J lost 8; bases outside the gene matches: 9. CDR1 is SGHAT and CDR2 is FQNNGV in the germline V gene. The CDR3 loop spans 14 amino acids. The CDR3 sequence: CASSSISGVGTQYF. CDR3 coding DNA: TGTGCCAGCAGCTCAATCAGCGGGGTTGGTACGCAGTATTTT.

The chain is built from TRBV6-5 and TRBJ2-7; TRBD1 matches at 7 bases. The CDR3 runs to 14 residues. The J segment lost 3 bases and the V segment lost 6 bases, leaving 8 bases of the junction unmatched. Germline CDR1 MNHEY, CDR2 SVGAGI. The CDR3 reads CASRGGQAHYEQYF. CDR3 nucleotides: TGTGCCAGCAGAGGAGGACAGGCCCACTACGAGCAGTACTTC.

This sequence joins TRBV10-1 and TRBJ1-1; no reliable D call. The CDR3 contains 13 residues. Deletions cut 5 bases from V and 7 bases from J, with 14 bases between. The germline CDR1 and CDR2 sequences are WNHNN and SYGVQD (reference sequence). CDR3 sequence (DNA): TGCGCCAGCAGTTCCCGCCTCGGGAGTGAAGCTTTCTTT. Protein: CASSSRLGSEAFF.

The chain uses TRBV5-1 and TRBJ2-2, with D perhaps matching TRBD2 (7 bases). Germline-derived CDR1 and CDR2 are SGHRS and YFSETQ. The CDR3 spans 16 residues. V lost 3 bases, J lost 0 bases, and 12 bases lay in between. CDR3 loop: CASSWGGTANTGELFF. CDR3 DNA: TGCGCCAGCAGCTGGGGGGGCACAGCGAACACCGGGGAGCTGTTTTTT. The variable domain in full, with the rest retrieved from reference TRBV5-1 and TRBJ2-2, is KAGVTQTPRYLIKTRGQQVTLSCSPISGHRSVSWYQQTPGQGLQFLFEYFSETQRNKGNFPGRFSGRQFSNSRSEMNVSTLELGDSALYLCASSWGGTANTGELFFGEGSRLTVL.

In this sample, this clone turned up many times. J is TRBJ2-3 and V is TRBV6-4; 7 bases line up with TRBD2. CDR3 length equals 15 residues. The V segment lost 3 bases and the J segment 2 bases; nucleotides outside the gene matches: 5. Germline-derived CDR1 and CDR2 are MRHNA and SNTAGT. CDR3 DNA sequence: TGTGCCAGCAGTGAAGGGAGCGGGAACACAGATACGCAGTATTTT. Encoded protein: CASSEGSGNTDTQYF.

The rearrangement links TRBV11-2 to TRBJ2-5; possibly TRBD1 for D (7 bases). The V gene's germline CDR1 is SGHAT and CDR2 FQNNGV. Trimming shortened V by 0 bases and J by 4 bases, and 12 bases separated the two germline ends. This CDR3 has 15 amino acids. CDR3 sequence reads: CASSLDGQEGETQYF. The CDR3 DNA follows: TGTGCCAGCAGCTTAGATGGACAGGAGGGAGAGACCCAGTACTTC.

V usage is TRBV3-1 (or the pseudogene TRBV3-2) and J usage is TRBJ1-1, with unresolved D. Trimming took 2 bases from V and 3 from J, leaving 7 bases between them. Germline values: CDR1 LGHDT, CDR2 YNNKEL (reference sequence). CDR3 length: 13 residues. The CDR3 region is CASSQMRDTEAFF. For the CDR3, the DNA is TGTGCCAGCAGCCAAATGAGAGACACTGAAGCTTTCTTT.

The chain has TRBV5-5 and TRBJ2-1; 10 bases fit TRBD1. The V gene's germline CDR1 is SGHKS and CDR2 YYEKEE (reference sequence). The CDR3 is 15 residues long. The V gene end was trimmed by 4 bases and the J gene end by 7 bases; junction bases not matched to a gene: 8. The DNA of the CDR3 is TGTGCCAGCAGCGCGGGACAGGGGTTTTTGAATGAGCAGTTCTTC. Translating it yields CASSAGQGFLNEQFF.

This chain links TRBV7-8 with TRBJ1-5; tentative D call: TRBD1 (5 bases). The CDR3 contains 14 residues. With 5 bases removed from V and 4 bases from J, the gap between germline ends came to 12 bases. From germline, CDR1 is SGHVS and CDR2 FQNEAQ. The CDR3 nucleotides are TGTGCCAGCAGCCCCCGACAGATAAATCAGCCCCAGCATTTT. It codes for CASSPRQINQPQHF.

The J gene is TRBJ1-6, the V gene TRBV25-1; D gene ambiguous. The CDR3 runs 13 residues. V was trimmed by 1 base and J by 9 bases, leaving 7 bases between them. CDR1 is MGHDK and CDR2 is SYGVNS in the germline V gene. The CDR3: CASSEFGGSPLHF. CDR3 sequence (DNA): TGTGCCAGCAGTGAATTCGGAGGTTCACCCCTCCACTTT.

This clone was observed a handful of times. The rearrangement joins TRBV11-2 to TRBJ1-5, with 12 bases lining up with TRBD1. V shed 5 bases and J 6 bases; nucleotides not matched to a gene: 5. The CDR3 spans 15 residues. Germline CDR1 and CDR2: SGHAT and FQNNGV. Here the CDR3 reads CASSMGTGGGQPQHF. The DNA of the CDR3 is TGTGCCAGCAGCATGGGGACAGGGGGCGGTCAGCCCCAGCATTTT.

This clone occurred once. This chain uses TRBV7-9 with TRBJ1-1; TRBD1 matches 8 bases. This CDR3 has 14 amino acids. V trimming: 6 bases; J trimming: 3 bases; junction bases outside the gene matches: 6. Germline assignment: CDR1 SEHNR and CDR2 FQNEAQ (reference sequence). CDR3 DNA sequence: TGTGCCAGCAGTCCAGGGGGCTTGGACACTGAAGCTTTCTTT. It specifies CASSPGGLDTEAFF.

This chain links TRBV18 with TRBJ1-1, with a possible D match to TRBD1 (6 bases). V was shortened by 6 bases and J by 8 bases, with 10 bases between the two germline ends. In germline, CDR1 is KGHSH, CDR2 LQKENI. The CDR3 extends over 11 amino acids. This CDR3 reads CASSSGTEAFF. For the CDR3, the DNA is TGTGCCAGCTCGTCCGGGACAGAAGCTTTCTTT.

This chain uses TRBV19 with TRBJ1-2, with a tentative D call TRBD1 (6 bases). V lost 7 bases and J lost 4, with 10 bases in between. CDR1 LNHDA and CDR2 SQIVND come from the germline V gene (reference sequence). The CDR3 totals 12 residues. The CDR3 loop is CASKGTPYGYTF. As DNA, the CDR3 is TGTGCCAGTAAAGGGACACCCTATGGCTACACCTTC. The full variable domain, in which reference TRBV19 and TRBJ1-2 provide the parts outside the CDR3, is DGGITQSPKYLFRKEGQNVTLSCEQNLNHDAMYWYRQDPGQGLRLIYYSQIVNDFQKGDIAEGYSVSREKKESFPLTVTSAQKNPTAFYLCASKGTPYGYTFGSGTRLTVV.

The gene calls are TRBV20-1 and TRBJ1-5; D is ambiguous. The CDR3 contains 17 residues. Germline V gene sequence: CDR1 DFQATT, CDR2 SNEGSKA (reference sequence). The V end was cut by 3 bases, the J end by 4 bases, with 22 bases between. As DNA, the CDR3 is TGCAGTGCTAGTAGGCTCACGGGGTTCGGAGCGAATCAGCCCCAGCATTTT. As protein: CSASRLTGFGANQPQHF.

This rearrangement joins TRBV29-1 to TRBJ2-1; 9 positions match TRBD2. The length of the CDR3 is 18 residues. Trimming took 5 bases from V and 0 from J; bases not matched to a gene: 14. Per the germline V gene, CDR1 is SQVTM and CDR2 is ANQGSEA. CDR3 DNA: TGCAGCGTTCTCGCGGGGGGGGGACTAGCCGGCTCCTACAATGAGCAGTTCTTC. Amino acid sequence: CSVLAGGGLAGSYNEQFF.

The V and J genes are TRBV10-3 and TRBJ2-3; maybe TRBD2 (5 bases). The CDR3 contains 11 residues. The V end lost 10 bases, the J end lost 3 bases, and 8 bases lay between the germline ends. Germline CDR1 ENHRY, CDR2 SYGVKD. In DNA, the CDR3 is TGTGCCACCGCGGGTACAGATACGCAGTATTTT. Protein sequence: CATAGTDTQYF.

This clone was observed a few times. The chain recombines TRBV3-1 (or the pseudogene TRBV3-2) with TRBJ1-1; 7 nucleotides agree with TRBD1. Trimming removed 1 base from V and 11 bases from J; junction bases left unmatched: 7. The germline gives CDR1 LGHDT, CDR2 YNNKEL (reference sequence). This CDR3 contains 13 residues. This CDR3 reads CASSQGQGVSAFF. DNA for the CDR3: TGTGCCAGCAGCCAAGGACAGGGCGTGTCGGCTTTCTTT.

The rearrangement links TRBV2 to TRBJ1-2; D perhaps matches TRBD1 (5 bases). V was shortened by 5 bases and J by 13 bases, with 8 bases between the two germline ends. The germline V gene has CDR1 SNHLY and CDR2 FYNNEI. The CDR3 consists of 9 residues. The CDR3 nucleotides are TGTGCCAGCAGTCCGGGGGGCACCTTC. Translated: CASSPGGTF.

The chain uses TRBV12-3 or TRBV12-4 and TRBJ1-1, with D tentatively TRBD1 (6 bases). The ends were cut back, 5 bases at V and 9 bases at J, with 16 bases in the middle. CDR3 length equals 13 residues. The CDR3 bases are TGTGCCAGCAGTCCTTTCAGGGGATCTAAAGCTTTCTTT. Translated: CASSPFRGSKAFF.

This sequence joins TRBV27 and TRBJ1-3; no firm D call. The CDR3 is 14 residues long. V was clipped by 5 bases and J by 4 bases, with 12 bases between them. The V gene's germline CDR1 is MNHEY and CDR2 SMNVEV (reference sequence). CDR3 region: CASSRQGGGNTIYF. CDR3 sequence (DNA): TGTGCCAGCAGTCGGCAAGGAGGCGGAAACACCATATATTTT.

This clone was observed a handful of times. The rearrangement joins TRBV9 to TRBJ2-6; D is unresolved. V lost 2 bases to trimming and J lost 1 base, with 4 bases between them. Looked up from germline, CDR1 is SGDLS and CDR2 is YYNGEE. This CDR3 contains 14 residues. The CDR3 sequence is CASSVRSGANVLTF. CDR3 nucleotides: TGTGCCAGCAGCGTCCGTTCTGGGGCCAACGTCCTGACTTTC.